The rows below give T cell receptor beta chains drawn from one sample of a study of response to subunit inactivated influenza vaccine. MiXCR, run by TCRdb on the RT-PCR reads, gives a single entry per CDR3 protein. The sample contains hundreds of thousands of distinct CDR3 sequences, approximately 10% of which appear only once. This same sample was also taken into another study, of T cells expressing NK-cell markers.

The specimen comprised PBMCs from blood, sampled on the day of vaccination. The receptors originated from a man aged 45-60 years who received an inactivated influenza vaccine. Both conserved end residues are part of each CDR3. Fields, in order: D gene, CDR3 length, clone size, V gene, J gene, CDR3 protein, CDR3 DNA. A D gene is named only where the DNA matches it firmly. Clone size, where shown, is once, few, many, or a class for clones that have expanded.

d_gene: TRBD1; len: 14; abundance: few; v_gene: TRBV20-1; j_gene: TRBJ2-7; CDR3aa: CSAARQGPSYEQYF; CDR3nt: TGCAGTGCTGCCCGACAGGGGCCCTCCTACGAGCAGTACTTC
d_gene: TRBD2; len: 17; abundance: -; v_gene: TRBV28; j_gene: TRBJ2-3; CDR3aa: CASSSTGLAGDTDTQYF; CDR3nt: TGTGCCAGCAGTTCAACTGGACTAGCGGGAGACACAGATACGCAGTATTTT
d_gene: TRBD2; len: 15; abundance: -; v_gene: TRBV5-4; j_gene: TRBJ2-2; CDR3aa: CASSNGQRDGGELFF; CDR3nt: TGTGCCAGCAGCAACGGGCAGCGGGACGGCGGGGAGCTGTTTTTT
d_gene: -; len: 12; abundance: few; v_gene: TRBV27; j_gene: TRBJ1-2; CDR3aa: CASRLGNYGYTF; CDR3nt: TGTGCCAGCAGGCTGGGGAACTATGGCTACACCTTC
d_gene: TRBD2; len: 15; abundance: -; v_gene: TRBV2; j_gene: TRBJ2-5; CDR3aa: CASSVKRGYQETQYF; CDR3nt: TGTGCCAGCAGTGTGAAGCGGGGGTACCAAGAGACCCAGTACTTC
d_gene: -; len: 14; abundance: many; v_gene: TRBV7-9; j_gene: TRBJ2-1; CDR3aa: CASSLALGYNEQFF; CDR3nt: TGTGCCAGCAGCTTAGCGTTGGGCTACAATGAGCAGTTCTTC
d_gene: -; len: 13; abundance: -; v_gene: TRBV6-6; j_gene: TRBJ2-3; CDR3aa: CALSQGRTDTQYF; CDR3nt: TGTGCCCTCAGTCAGGGGCGCACAGATACGCAGTATTTT
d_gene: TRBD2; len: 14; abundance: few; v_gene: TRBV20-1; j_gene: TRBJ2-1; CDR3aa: CSARTPSGGNEQFF; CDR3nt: TGCAGTGCTAGAACCCCGAGCGGGGGGAATGAGCAGTTCTTC
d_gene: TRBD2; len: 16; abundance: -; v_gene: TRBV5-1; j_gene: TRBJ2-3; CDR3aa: CASSPLLQRETDTQYF; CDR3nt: TGCGCCAGCAGCCCCCTCTTGCAGCGGGAAACAGATACGCAGTATTTT
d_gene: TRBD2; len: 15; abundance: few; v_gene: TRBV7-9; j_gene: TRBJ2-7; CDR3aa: CASSASGLAGEEQYF; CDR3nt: TGTGCCAGCAGCGCATCGGGACTAGCGGGAGAAGAGCAGTACTTC
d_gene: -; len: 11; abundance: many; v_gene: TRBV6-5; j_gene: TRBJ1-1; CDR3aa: CASSYGTEAFF; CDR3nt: TGTGCCAGCAGTTACGGCACTGAAGCTTTCTTT
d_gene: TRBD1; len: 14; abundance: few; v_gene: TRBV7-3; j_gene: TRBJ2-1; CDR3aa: CASSLMGQGPPQFF; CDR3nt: TGTGCCAGCAGCTTAATGGGACAGGGGCCCCCCCAGTTCTTC
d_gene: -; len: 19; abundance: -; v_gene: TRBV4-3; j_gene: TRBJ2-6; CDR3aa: CASSQDEGDPYSGANVLTF; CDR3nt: TGCGCCAGCAGCCAAGACGAGGGGGACCCGTACTCTGGGGCCAACGTCCTGACTTTC
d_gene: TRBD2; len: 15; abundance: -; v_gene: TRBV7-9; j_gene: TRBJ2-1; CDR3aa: CASAGPGLALNEQFF; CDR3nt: TGTGCCAGCGCAGGGCCGGGACTAGCGTTGAATGAGCAGTTCTTC
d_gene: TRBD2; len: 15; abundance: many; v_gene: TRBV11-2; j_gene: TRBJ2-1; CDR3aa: CASSAGLAGYNEQFF; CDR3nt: TGTGCCAGCAGCGCGGGACTAGCGGGTTACAATGAGCAGTTCTTC
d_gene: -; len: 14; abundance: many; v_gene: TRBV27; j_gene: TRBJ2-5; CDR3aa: CASSSGLSGETQYF; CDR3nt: TGTGCCAGCAGTTCAGGACTATCAGGGGAGACCCAGTACTTC
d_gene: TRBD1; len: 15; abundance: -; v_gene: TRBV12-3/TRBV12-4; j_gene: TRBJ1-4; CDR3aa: CASSPGQVINEKLFF; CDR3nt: TGTGCCAGCAGTCCTGGACAGGTTATAAATGAAAAACTGTTTTTT
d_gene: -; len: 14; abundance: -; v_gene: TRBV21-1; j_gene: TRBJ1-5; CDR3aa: CASRTGGGNQPQHF; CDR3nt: TGTGCCAGCAGAACCGGGGGAGGCAATCAGCCCCAGCATTTT
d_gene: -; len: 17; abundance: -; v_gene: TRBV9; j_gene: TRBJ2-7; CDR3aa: CASSRGGGTQLVGEQYF; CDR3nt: TGTGCCAGCAGCCGGGGAGGCGGGACCCAACTCGTCGGCGAGCAGTACTTC
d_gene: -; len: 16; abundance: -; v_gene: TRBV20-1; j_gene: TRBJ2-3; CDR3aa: CSASDSGPTSTDTQYF; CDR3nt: TGCAGTGCTAGCGACAGCGGGCCAACTAGCACAGATACGCAGTATTTT
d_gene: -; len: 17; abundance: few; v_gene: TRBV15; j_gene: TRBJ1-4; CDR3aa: CATSARGGPATNEKLFF; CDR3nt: TGTGCCACCAGCGCCAGAGGGGGGCCTGCAACTAATGAAAAACTGTTTTTT
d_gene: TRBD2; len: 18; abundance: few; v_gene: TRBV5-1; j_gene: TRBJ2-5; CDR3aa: CASSLVEYSGTYQETQYF; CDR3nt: TGCGCCAGCAGCTTGGTCGAATATAGCGGGACGTACCAAGAGACCCAGTACTTC
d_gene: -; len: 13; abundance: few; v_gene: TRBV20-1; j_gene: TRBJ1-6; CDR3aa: CSVKSSYNSPLHF; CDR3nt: TGCAGTGTTAAGAGCTCCTATAATTCACCCCTCCACTTT